A single sample is the source of the 32 T cell receptor beta chains below, sequenced in a study of T cell responses to AZD1222 COVID-19 vaccine. Measured with immunoSEQ multiplex PCR; TCRdb has only the in-frame clones, and not every one. The sample shows some 180,000 clones, around 90% of them seen only once. This specimen consisted of peripheral blood, obtained 28 days after the second AZD1222 dose. The receptor source for this set is an adult who received the AZD1222 COVID-19 vaccine.

The chain combines TRBV28 with TRBJ1-5, with TRBD1 as a possible D gene (6 bases). The V gene's germline CDR1 is MDHEN and CDR2 SYDVKM. The CDR3 extends over 17 amino acids. Trimming took off 2 bases at V and 4 bases at J, with 18 bases between the two ends. The CDR3 sequence is CASSLTPQGIRNQPQHF. The CDR3 bases are TGTGCCAGCAGTTTAACCCCCCAGGGGATCAGGAATCAGCCCCAGCATTTT.

The genes are TRBV5-4 and TRBJ2-7; TRBD1 might be the D (5 bases). In germline, CDR1 is SGHNT, CDR2 YYREEE (reference sequence). The V gene lost 1 base and the J gene lost 8 bases, with 10 bases spanning the gap. This CDR3 contains 12 residues. The CDR3 DNA follows: TGTGCCAGCAGCTTGCAGGGTAACAAGCAGTACTTC. Its translation is CASSLQGNKQYF.

The chain is built from TRBV4-3 and TRBJ1-4, with a tentative D call TRBD1 (5 bases). The CDR3 runs to 16 residues. Per the germline V gene, CDR1 is LGHNA and CDR2 is YSLEER. The ends were cut back, 4 bases at V and 0 bases at J, with 12 bases in the middle. CDR3 sequence: CASSPVTVATNEKLFF. The CDR3 DNA sequence: TGCGCCAGCAGCCCGGTGACAGTCGCAACTAATGAAAAACTGTTTTTT.

The rearrangement uses TRBV2 and TRBJ1-6; D gene unclear. V lost 8 bases and J lost 7, with 12 bases in between. There are 13 residues in the CDR3. Per germline, CDR1 SNHLY and CDR2 FYNNEI. CDR3 loop: CASGLRGNSPLHF. The CDR3 nucleotides are TGTGCCAGCGGCCTGCGGGGAAATTCACCCCTCCACTTT.

The chain links TRBV9 to TRBJ2-1; D uncertain. CDR1 and CDR2 from the germline V gene are SGDLS and YYNGEE. V was cut by 0 bases and J by 0 bases, with 13 bases left in between. The CDR3 consists of 17 residues. This chain's CDR3 is CASSVDLSIYSYNEQFF. The DNA of the CDR3 is TGTGCCAGCAGCGTAGATCTTAGCATTTACTCCTACAATGAGCAGTTCTTC.

The chain combines TRBV5-1 with TRBJ2-1, with 9 positions matching TRBD2. The CDR3 sequence is 14 residues long. CDR1 and CDR2 (germline): SGHRS, YFSETQ. Trimming took 0 bases from V and 7 from J; bases not matched to a gene: 2. Here the CDR3 reads CASSLEREDNEQFF. CDR3 DNA sequence: TGCGCCAGCAGCTTGGAGCGGGAGGATAATGAGCAGTTCTTC.

The chain joins TRBV18 to TRBJ1-6; 8 bases are a match to TRBD1. CDR3 length equals 14 residues. Trimming cost V 6 bases and J 5 bases; bases outside gene matches: 3. Looked up from germline, CDR1 is KGHSH and CDR2 is LQKENI. CDR3 protein: CASSGQGHNSPLHF. For the CDR3, the DNA is TGTGCCAGCTCCGGACAGGGCCATAATTCACCCCTCCACTTT.

This clone was detected only once. The chain uses TRBV4-3 and TRBJ1-5; D unclear. CDR3 length: 19 amino acids. V lost 3 bases and J 0 bases, leaving 21 bases between the germline ends. Germline CDR1 and CDR2: LGHNA and YSLEER. The CDR3 DNA is TGCGCCAGCAGCCAGGATTGGACCGAAGCGGGGTATAGCAATCAGCCCCAGCATTTT. Its translation is CASSQDWTEAGYSNQPQHF.

The rearrangement links TRBV11-2 to TRBJ2-1; tentative D call: TRBD1 (5 bases). The germline V and J ends were trimmed by 4 bases and 0 bases, with 10 bases remaining between them. The CDR3 length is 15 residues. Germline assignment: CDR1 SGHAT and CDR2 FQNNGV. In DNA form, the CDR3 reads TGTGCCAGCAGCTCGACAGAAAGCTCCTACAATGAGCAGTTCTTC. Its protein is CASSSTESSYNEQFF.

This chain links TRBV19 with TRBJ1-1; D perhaps matches TRBD1 (6 bases). The CDR3 totals 16 residues. Germline assignment: CDR1 LNHDA and CDR2 SQIVND (reference sequence). The V end was cut by 2 bases, the J end by 2 bases, with 15 bases between. CDR3 in amino acids: CASSIQQGRRNTEAFF. The CDR3 coding sequence is TGTGCCAGTAGTATACAACAGGGAAGACGAAACACTGAAGCTTTCTTT. Full variable domain (rest looked up from reference TRBV19 and TRBJ1-1): DGGITQSPKYLFRKEGQNVTLSCEQNLNHDAMYWYRQDPGQGLRLIYYSQIVNDFQKGDIAEGYSVSREKKESFPLTVTSAQKNPTAFYLCASSIQQGRRNTEAFFGQGTRLTVV.

This sequence joins TRBV5-4 and TRBJ2-3; 9 nucleotides match TRBD2. Germline values: CDR1 SGHNT, CDR2 YYREEE (reference sequence). The CDR3 has 15 residues. Trimming cost V 4 bases and J 0 bases; bases outside gene matches: 3. The CDR3 DNA reads TGTGCCAGCAGCCTTAGCGGGGGCAGCACAGATACGCAGTATTTT. Translated, it gives CASSLSGGSTDTQYF. The full variable domain, completed using reference TRBV5-4 and TRBJ2-3, is ETGVTQSPTHLIKTRGQQVTLRCSSQSGHNTVSWYQQALGQGPQFIFQYYREEENGRGNFPPRFSGLQFPNYSSELNVNALELDDSALYLCASSLSGGSTDTQYFGPGTRLTVL.

This chain joins TRBV2 and TRBJ1-5, with 7 bases aligning to TRBD1. J gave up 4 bases and V 5 bases, and 5 bases lay outside the gene matches. The CDR3 has 14 residues. Germline CDR1 reads SNHLY; CDR2 reads FYNNEI. This chain's CDR3 is CASSPGTANQPQHF. DNA of the CDR3: TGTGCCAGCAGTCCCGGGACAGCGAATCAGCCCCAGCATTTT. The whole variable domain, remainder taken from reference TRBV2 and TRBJ1-5, is EPEVTQTPSHQVTQMGQEVILRCVPISNHLYFYWYRQILGQKVEFLVSFYNNEISEKSEIFDDQFSVERPDGSNFTLKIRSTKLEDSAMYFCASSPGTANQPQHFGDGTRLSIL.

The chain is built from TRBV3-1 (or the pseudogene TRBV3-2) and TRBJ1-1; tentative D call: TRBD1 (5 bases). The V and J ends lost 0 bases and 4 bases respectively, with 6 bases between them. The CDR3 is 13 amino acids. Germline-derived CDR1 and CDR2 are LGHDT and YNNKEL (reference sequence). The CDR3 is CASSQDRATEAFF. The CDR3 coding sequence is TGTGCCAGCAGCCAAGACAGGGCCACTGAAGCTTTCTTT.

The CDR3 DNA is TGTGCCAGCAGCTTAGAAGTAGGGGAGCAGTTCTTC. Its translation: CASSLEVGEQFF. This chain joins TRBV11-2 and TRBJ2-1; the D is unclear. This CDR3 region has 12 residues. Germline lookup yields CDR1 SGHAT and CDR2 FQNNGV. The V and J ends lost 0 bases and 10 bases respectively, with 7 bases between them.

CDR3 loop: CASRRTGANEQFF. The CDR3 DNA sequence: TGTGCCAGCAGAAGGACAGGGGCTAATGAGCAGTTCTTC. The V gene is TRBV2, the J gene TRBJ2-1; 9 bases are shared with TRBD1. Germline V gives CDR1 SNHLY, CDR2 FYNNEI. Trimming cost V 6 bases and J 7 bases; bases outside gene matches: 4. The CDR3 totals 13 residues.

As concerns this clone: Mismatch with germline at one junction end may stem from a read error. The genes are TRBV11-1 and TRBJ1-6; 8 bases match TRBD1. The CDR3 sequence is 15 residues long. Germline V gene lookup returns CDR1 SGHAT and CDR2 FQDESV (reference sequence). The CDR3, as DNA: TGTGCCAGCAGCTCGACAGGGGCCTACAATTCACCCCTCCACTTT. This translates into CASSSTGAYNSPLHF.

The chain employs TRBV11-1 and TRBJ2-7; unclear D gene. Between the trimmed V and J ends, which lost 5 bases and 0 bases, there was a span of 11 bases. Germline V lookup: CDR1 SGHAT, CDR2 FQDESV (reference sequence). The CDR3 runs 14 residues. This CDR3 reads CASSLRTDSYEQYF. The CDR3 region has the DNA TGTGCCAGCAGCCTGAGGACGGACTCCTACGAGCAGTACTTC.

The chain recombines TRBV23-1 with TRBJ1-1; D gene uncertain. TRBV23-1 is an open reading frame whose function is uncertain. V dropped 4 bases and J dropped 0 bases, with 9 bases sitting between them. The CDR3 contains 14 residues. The CDR3 spells CASSPRPLNTEAFF. The CDR3, as DNA: TGCGCCAGCAGTCCTCGACCGCTGAACACTGAAGCTTTCTTT.

The rearrangement joins TRBV4-2 to TRBJ2-1, with 7 bases identical to TRBD2. The CDR3 consists of 16 residues. With V trimmed by 1 base and J by 4 bases, 7 bases remained unmatched. Looked up from germline, CDR1 is LGHNA and CDR2 is YNFKEQ. The CDR3 reads CASSQGSPRGYNEQFF. As DNA, the CDR3 is TGTGCCAGCAGCCAAGGTTCCCCGCGGGGGTACAATGAGCAGTTCTTC.

This clone was seen once. V is TRBV3-1 (or the pseudogene TRBV3-2) and J is TRBJ2-5; the D is unclear. Per the germline V gene, CDR1 is LGHDT and CDR2 is YNNKEL (reference sequence). The CDR3 loop spans 15 amino acids. With 1 base removed from V and 7 bases from J, the gap between germline ends came to 16 bases. The DNA of the CDR3 is TGTGCCAGCAGCCAAGGTCTCTCCCGCCCAGGGACCCAGTACTTC. Its translation is CASSQGLSRPGTQYF.

CDR3 in DNA: TGTGCCAGCAGTCGTACTAGCGGGCTCTCCTACGAGCAGTACTTC. Translated: CASSRTSGLSYEQYF. The rearrangement uses TRBV5-4 and TRBJ2-7; 9 nucleotides agree with TRBD2. The J segment lost 0 bases and the V segment lost 5 bases, leaving 6 bases of the junction unmatched. The CDR3 length is 15 residues. Germline CDR1 SGHNT, CDR2 YYREEE (reference sequence).

The chain joins TRBV3-1 (or the pseudogene TRBV3-2) to TRBJ1-2; D not certain. Germline V gene lookup returns CDR1 LGHDT and CDR2 YNNKEL (reference sequence). Trimming took off 6 bases at V and 6 bases at J, with 14 bases between the two ends. CDR3 length: 13 amino acids. The CDR3 DNA reads as TGTGCCAGCAGAAAAAGTCCTGGGGATGGCTACACCTTC. Translation gives CASRKSPGDGYTF.

The V call is TRBV28, the J call TRBJ1-1; maybe TRBD1 (6 bases). The CDR3 has 15 residues. Between the trimmed V and J ends, which lost 5 bases and 1 base, there was a span of 14 bases. CDR1 and CDR2 (germline): MDHEN, SYDVKM. CDR3 sequence (DNA): TGTGCCAGCAGTCCCCTACCGGACAGGAACACTGAAGCTTTCTTT. It specifies CASSPLPDRNTEAFF.

This chain links TRBV7-6 with TRBJ1-3; D possibly corresponds to TRBD1 (6 bases). Germline CDR1 and CDR2: SGHVS and FNYEAQ. V was trimmed by 0 bases and J by 0 bases, leaving 9 bases between them. The CDR3 has 16 residues. CDR3 bases: TGTGCCAGCAGCTTAGCGCTAGGGGGCTCTGGAAACACCATATATTTT. Its translation: CASSLALGGSGNTIYF.

The genes are TRBV30 and TRBJ1-3; D call uncertain. Germline V gives CDR1 GTSNPN, CDR2 SVGIG (reference sequence). This CDR3 spans 13 amino acids. The germline V and J ends were trimmed by 7 bases and 0 bases, with 10 bases remaining between them. DNA for the CDR3: TGTGCCTCCGGCTCGAACTCTGGAAACACCATATATTTT. This gives the protein CASGSNSGNTIYF. Drawing the rest from reference TRBV30 and TRBJ1-3, the complete variable domain is SQTIHQWPATLVQPVGSPLSLECTVEGTSNPNLYWYRQAAGRGLQLLFYSVGIGQISSEVPQNLSASRPQDRQFILSSKKLLLSDSGFYLCASGSNSGNTIYFGEGSWLTVV.

This chain uses TRBV28 with TRBJ1-6; D not resolved. This CDR3 contains 12 residues. With 1 base removed from V and 7 bases from J, the gap between germline ends came to 2 bases. The germline CDR1 and CDR2 sequences are MDHEN and SYDVKM. CDR3 DNA: TGTGCCAGCAGTTTATCCAATTCACCCCTCCACTTT. It is translated as CASSLSNSPLHF.

The chain joins TRBV6-6 to TRBJ1-4; D possibly corresponds to TRBD1 (5 bases). Trimming pared 8 bases from V and 5 bases from J, leaving 15 bases between. This CDR3 is 14 amino acids long. Germline CDR1 and CDR2: MNHNY and SVGAGI (reference sequence). The CDR3 sequence: CASAPGTKNEKLFF. The CDR3 coding sequence is TGTGCCAGCGCACCCGGGACGAAAAATGAAAAACTGTTTTTT.

The genes are TRBV7-9 and TRBJ1-1; D is ambiguous. Germline values: CDR1 SEHNR, CDR2 FQNEAQ (reference sequence). This CDR3 is 14 amino acids long. Trimming took 1 base from V and 0 from J, leaving 6 bases between them. The CDR3 nucleotides are TGTGCCAGCAGCTTAGAGGCGGTGAACACTGAAGCTTTCTTT. Translation gives CASSLEAVNTEAFF.

This clone appeared once. J is TRBJ1-2 and V is TRBV6-1, with D possibly being TRBD1 (5 bases). The CDR3 is made up of 15 amino acids. The V end was cut by 6 bases, the J end by 4 bases, with 18 bases between. The V gene's germline CDR1 is MNHNS and CDR2 SASEGT. The CDR3 loop is CASSNDRELFYGYTF. Written as DNA, the CDR3 is TGTGCCAGCAGCAATGACAGAGAGCTGTTCTATGGCTACACCTTC.

J is TRBJ1-5 and V is TRBV5-6; D may be TRBD1 (5 bases). Germline loops: CDR1 SGHDT, CDR2 YYEEEE. Trimming took off 3 bases at V and 0 bases at J, with 13 bases between the two ends. The CDR3 consists of 16 residues. The CDR3: CASSSFRDVSNQPQHF. The CDR3 DNA reads TGTGCCAGCAGCTCCTTCCGGGACGTTAGCAATCAGCCCCAGCATTTT.

This clone was counted once. The chain employs TRBV5-8 and TRBJ1-2, with 7 bases matching TRBD1. The CDR3 consists of 15 residues. V shed 3 bases and J 7 bases; nucleotides not matched to a gene: 12. The germline gives CDR1 SGHTS, CDR2 YDEGEE. The CDR3 region is CASSSFPGQLPGYTF. CDR3 in DNA: TGTGCCAGCAGCTCTTTTCCGGGACAGCTACCTGGCTACACCTTC.

The rearrangement joins TRBV6-5 to TRBJ1-5, with a weak D call TRBD1 (6 bases). With 5 bases removed from V and 1 base from J, the gap between germline ends came to 12 bases. Germline assignment: CDR1 MNHEY and CDR2 SVGAGI. The length of the CDR3 is 15 residues. The CDR3 DNA reads TGTGCCAGCAGTAACCACAGGGAAAGCAATCAGCCCCAGCATTTT. Amino acids: CASSNHRESNQPQHF.